This T cell receptor beta chain was retrieved from a study of early T cells in non-severe SARS-CoV-2 infection (dated by TCRdb to about 2021). Broadly, across the study: Because TCR sequencing relied on bulk RNA taken from unsorted whole blood, pairing of alpha and beta chains was not possible. Broad study findings and their caveats: VDJdb matching was skewed toward anti-spike CD8 responses and likely underestimated virus-specific expansions, missing private and CD4 specificities.

From the germline V gene, CDR1 is SNHLY and CDR2 is FYNNEI. Spanning cysteine to phenylalanine, the CDR3 consists of 11 amino acids. Just CDR3 DNA is preserved here, 33 bases in frame from base 1. A case-control design nested within a healthcare worker cohort in London, UK, was used, with weekly nasopharyngeal swab PCR tests and blood sampling performed. Healthcare workers were recruited between 23 and 31 March 2020, during the week of the UK lockdown, and were followed weekly for up to roughly 15 weeks. About this clonotype: The clone's antigen remains unknown. At one boundary the junction diverges from the germline segment, which might be a read error.

Libraries were constructed by 5' RACE. The reads were generated on a NextSeq 500. To correct for sequencing error and PCR bias, the TCR library protocol tagged individual cDNA molecules with unique molecular identifiers. Both TCR alpha and beta chains were sequenced, and tight co-correlation was observed between alpha and beta sequence abundances in each sample. The paper's processing steps were these. Decombinator V4 was used to annotate the V gene, J gene and CDR3 of the TCR sequences. TCRs were defined as expanded if a significant change between any two time points was detected under a Poisson model with p below 0.0001. Abundances of TCRs were expressed as counts per million after normalisation to the total number of TCRs sequenced in each sample. MAIT TCRs were defined by TRAV1-2 paired with TRAJ12, TRAJ20 or TRAJ33, and iNKT TCRs by TRAV10 paired with TRAJ18. VDJdb, accessed 1 November 2021, was searched for CMV, EBV and SARS-CoV-2 annotated TCRs, excluding TCRs annotated for multiple antigens. TCRdb reanalyzed the raw reads on its own, using fastp at Q25 for trimming and MiXCR for clone calling, and kept in-frame beta chains. Each CDR3 protein gets just one entry, which takes the most common genes and DNA from the rows behind it. The authors' filters were not applied to this entry. In this sample the table shows about 55,000 distinct CDR3 sequences, under 15% of which occur a single time. Under 1.5% of the sample is in the top ten clones.

Sequencing was done on a sample of whole blood. Recombination joined TRBV2 with TRBJ2-7; 12 bases in the middle match TRBD2. This TCR was sampled from an adult who was a healthcare worker with PCR-confirmed SARS-CoV-2 infection or an uninfected control (not recorded which). The CDR3 region has the sequence CASGELAGGLF. The nucleotides read TGTGCCAGTGGAGAACTAGCGGGGGGACTATTC.